The 11 T cell receptor beta chains below were found in one sample sequenced in a study of breast tumors, draining lymph nodes, adjacent tissues. TCRdb itself ran the multiplex PCR reads through MiXCR, one entry per CDR3 protein. The sample consists of about 140,000 distinct CDR3 sequences, roughly 33% of them appearing once. Breast cancer patients provided tissue from their axillary draining lymph nodes. Sequencing was performed on axillary lymph node tissue. The origin of the receptors is a female donor with breast cancer. Some clones in this sample may be carry-over from other donors' samples.

This clonotype was detected many times. This chain links TRBV5-6 with TRBJ1-2; D possibly corresponds to TRBD1 (6 bases). Trimming removed 4 bases from V and 0 bases from J, with 13 bases in between. Germline loops: CDR1 SGHDT, CDR2 YYEEEE. The CDR3 has 15 amino acids. The CDR3 coding sequence is TGTGCCAGCAGCCTACCGGGACACTCTAACTATGGCTACACCTTC. Protein sequence: CASSLPGHSNYGYTF.

Many counts were recorded for this clonotype. Relative to the germline gene, one junction end is altered; a read error may explain this. V is TRBV7-7 and J is TRBJ2-5, with D perhaps matching TRBD1 or TRBD2 (5 bases each). CDR1 is SSHAT, CDR2 FNYEAQ, per germline (reference sequence). The length of the CDR3 is 15 residues. CDR3 DNA sequence: TGTGCTAGCAGCTTAGGGGACGGATATGAAGAGACCCAGTACTTC. Translated: CASSLGDGYEETQYF.

This clonotype was observed at least ten times. J is TRBJ2-7 and V is TRBV6-5; 8 nucleotides match TRBD1. Germline loops: CDR1 MNHEY, CDR2 SVGAGI. There are 14 residues in the CDR3. Trimming at V came to 6 bases and at J to 4 bases, leaving 8 bases not matched to a gene. The CDR3 reads CASSRGRSTYEQYF. The CDR3, as DNA: TGTGCCAGCAGCAGGGGGCGCAGTACTTACGAGCAGTACTTC.

J is TRBJ2-7 and V is TRBV12-3 or TRBV12-4, with D unclear. The CDR3 sequence is 12 residues long. V lost 5 bases to trimming and J lost 0 bases, with 5 bases between them. DNA for the CDR3: TGTGCCAGCAGTGCCGACTCCTACGAGCAGTACTTC. Translated, it gives CASSADSYEQYF.

Of note for this clonotype: The junction differs from germline at one of its ends, possibly a read error. The chain recombines TRBV2 with TRBJ1-4; D unresolved. CDR1 and CDR2 from the germline V gene are SNHLY and FYNNEI. CDR3 size: 15 residues. This CDR3 reads CDSSSPIGPDGKLFF. CDR3 coding DNA: TGTGACAGCAGTTCTCCGATAGGGCCTGATGGAAAACTGTTTTTT.

In this sample, this clonotype turned up many times. V gene TRBV7-3 combines with J gene TRBJ1-2; possible D gene TRBD1, 6 bases. Germline V CDR1 and CDR2: SGHTA, FQGTGA. V lost 0 bases to trimming and J lost 5 bases, with 13 bases between them. The CDR3 totals 15 residues. CDR3 in DNA: TGTGCCAGCAGCTTAACTTGGGGGGACACGTATGGCTACACCTTC. Protein: CASSLTWGDTYGYTF.

This clonotype was seen many times. The gene calls are TRBV6-1 and TRBJ1-5; D is perhaps TRBD1 (5 bases). Trimming shortened V by 6 bases and J by 10 bases, and 10 bases separated the two germline ends. This CDR3 has 11 residues. The germline V gene encodes CDR1 MNHNS and CDR2 SASEGT. The CDR3: CASRGGEPQHF. CDR3 nucleotides: TGTGCCAGCAGGGGGGGGGAACCCCAGCATTTT.

The V gene is TRBV5-4, the J gene TRBJ2-2; TRBD1 aligns across 9 bases. Germline V CDR1 and CDR2: SGHNT, YYREEE (reference sequence). The length of the CDR3 is 15 residues. V dropped 4 bases and J dropped 5; count of bases not matched to a gene: 6. This CDR3 is CASSLDRGKTGELFF. CDR3 sequence (DNA): TGTGCCAGCAGCCTCGACAGGGGGAAAACCGGGGAGCTGTTTTTT.

This clonotype has ten or more counts. The V gene is TRBV27, the J gene TRBJ2-7; D remains ambiguous. V lost 5 bases, J lost 3 bases, and 11 bases lay in between. Germline loops: CDR1 MNHEY, CDR2 SMNVEV (reference sequence). The CDR3 is 13 amino acids. The CDR3 bases are TGTGCCAGCAGTATCGTAGTAGGCTACGAGCAGTACTTC. It encodes CASSIVVGYEQYF.

This clonotype occurred once. One base away lies a much larger clone, so this may be a sequencing read error. V and J are TRBV6-1 and TRBJ1-6; TRBD1 matches at 8 bases. CDR3 size: 17 residues. From germline, CDR1 is MNHNS and CDR2 SASEGT. CDR3 coding DNA: TGTGCCGGCAGTCACGGGCAAGGGACAGGTGGTGGTTCACCCCTCCACTTT. Protein: CAGSHGQGTGGGSPLHF.

This clonotype was observed a handful of times. A much larger clone is a single base away; this may be a read error. This chain links TRBV6-1 with TRBJ2-2; no clear D. Between the trimmed V and J ends, which lost 7 bases and 0 bases, there was a span of 6 bases. CDR1 and CDR2 (germline): MNHNS, SASEGT. The CDR3 totals 13 residues. CDR3: CASTQPNTGELFF. In DNA form, the CDR3 reads TGTGCCAGCACGCAACCGAACACCGGGGAGCTGTTTTTT.